The TCR beta chain described here comes from a study of T-cell memory formation after mild COVID-19. Study summary: The TCR clusters were mostly specific to one donor. Study observations and caveats: Balance between CD4 and CD8 was seen in clones contracting day 15 to 85, and a CD4+ lean was seen in later expanders. Mainly CM and EM harbored the contracting CD4+ clones; mainly EMRA harbored the CD8+ ones.

Sample barcodes and UMIs were carried by the TCR alpha and TCR beta cDNA libraries that 5'RACE generated with constant-segment primers. TCRdb re-derived calls from the 5' RACE reads in MiXCR, one entry per CDR3 protein. The sample has 85,000 to 120,000 distinct CDR3 sequences, roughly an eighth seen once. This clonotype was observed many times. Antigen: not known. The clonotype comes from an adult woman who had mild COVID-19 (a few samples of this study predate the infection). Cell type and time point are not known. Sequences were obtained from PBMCs or a T cell subset sorted from them (not recorded which).

DNA of the CDR3: TGTGCCAGCAGTTACGGGTATCCTTTCTACGAGCAGTACTTC. It yields the protein CASSYGYPFYEQYF. The V and J genes are TRBV6-2 or TRBV6-3 and TRBJ2-7; no firm D call. The CDR3 has 14 amino acids. Germline V CDR1 and CDR2: MNHEY, SVGEGT. Trimming removed 2 bases from V and 3 bases from J, with 11 bases in between.